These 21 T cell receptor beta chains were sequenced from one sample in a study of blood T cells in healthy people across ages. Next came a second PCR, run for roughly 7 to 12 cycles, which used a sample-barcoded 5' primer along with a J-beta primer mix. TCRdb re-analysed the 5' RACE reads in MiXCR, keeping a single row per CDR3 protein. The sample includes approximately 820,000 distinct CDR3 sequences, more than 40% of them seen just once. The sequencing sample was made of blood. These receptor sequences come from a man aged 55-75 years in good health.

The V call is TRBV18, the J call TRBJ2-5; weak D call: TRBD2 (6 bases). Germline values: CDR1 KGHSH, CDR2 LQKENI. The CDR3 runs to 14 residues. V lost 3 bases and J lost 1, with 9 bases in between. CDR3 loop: CASSPRDFQETQYF. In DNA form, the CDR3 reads TGTGCCAGCTCACCCCGGGACTTCCAAGAGACCCAGTACTTC.

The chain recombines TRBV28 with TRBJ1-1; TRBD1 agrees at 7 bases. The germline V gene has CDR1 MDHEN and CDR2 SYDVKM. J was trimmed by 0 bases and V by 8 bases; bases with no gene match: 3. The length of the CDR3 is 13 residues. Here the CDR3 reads CASAGGLNTEAFF. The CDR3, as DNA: TGTGCCAGCGCAGGGGGTTTGAACACTGAAGCTTTCTTT.

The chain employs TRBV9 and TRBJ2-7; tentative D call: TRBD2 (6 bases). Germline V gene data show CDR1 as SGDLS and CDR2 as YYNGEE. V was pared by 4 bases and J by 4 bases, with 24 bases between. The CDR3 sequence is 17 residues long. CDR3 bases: TGTGCCAGCAGCCCCGAGGGAGGCACCCAAATGGTATACGAGCAGTACTTC. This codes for CASSPEGGTQMVYEQYF.

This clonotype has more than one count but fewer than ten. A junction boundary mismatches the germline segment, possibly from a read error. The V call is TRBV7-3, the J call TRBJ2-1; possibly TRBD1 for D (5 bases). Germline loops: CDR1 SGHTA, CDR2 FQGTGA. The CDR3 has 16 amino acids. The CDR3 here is CASSPLRTGTYNEQFF. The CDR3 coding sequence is TGTGCCAGCAGCCCTCTGCGCACAGGCACTTACAATGAGCAGTTCTTT.

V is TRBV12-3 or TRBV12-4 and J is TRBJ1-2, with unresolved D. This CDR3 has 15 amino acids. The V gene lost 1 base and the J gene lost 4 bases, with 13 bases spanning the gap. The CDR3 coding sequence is TGTGCCAGCAGTTTAGGCTTGGGAACTGGCTATGGCTACACCTTC. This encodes CASSLGLGTGYGYTF.

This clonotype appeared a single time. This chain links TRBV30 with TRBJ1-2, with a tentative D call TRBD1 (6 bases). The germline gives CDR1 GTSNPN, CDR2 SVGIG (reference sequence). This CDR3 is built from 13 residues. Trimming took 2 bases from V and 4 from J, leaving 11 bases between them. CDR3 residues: CAWSPQGTYGYTF. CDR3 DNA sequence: TGTGCCTGGAGTCCTCAGGGGACCTATGGCTACACCTTC. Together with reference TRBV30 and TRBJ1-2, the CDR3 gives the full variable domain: SQTIHQWPATLVQPVGSPLSLECTVEGTSNPNLYWYRQAAGRGLQLLFYSVGIGQISSEVPQNLSASRPQDRQFILSSKKLLLSDSGFYLCAWSPQGTYGYTFGSGTRLTVV.

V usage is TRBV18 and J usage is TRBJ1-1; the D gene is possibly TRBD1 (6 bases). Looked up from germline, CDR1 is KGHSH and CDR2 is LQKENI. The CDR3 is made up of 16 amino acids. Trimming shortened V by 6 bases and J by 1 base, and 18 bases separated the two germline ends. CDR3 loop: CASSGQRGRQNTEAFF. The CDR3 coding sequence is TGTGCCAGCTCCGGGCAAAGGGGGAGGCAGAACACTGAAGCTTTCTTT.

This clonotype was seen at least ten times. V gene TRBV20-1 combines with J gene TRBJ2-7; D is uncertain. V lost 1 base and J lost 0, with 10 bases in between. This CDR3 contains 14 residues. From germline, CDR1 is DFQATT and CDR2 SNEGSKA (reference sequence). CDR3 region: CSARAKYSSYEQYF. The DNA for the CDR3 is TGCAGTGCTAGAGCCAAGTATAGCTCCTACGAGCAGTACTTC.

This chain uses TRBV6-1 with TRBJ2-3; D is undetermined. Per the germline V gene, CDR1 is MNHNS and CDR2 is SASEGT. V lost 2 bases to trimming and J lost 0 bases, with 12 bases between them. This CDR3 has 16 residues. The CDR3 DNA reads TGTGCCAGCAGTGAATTCGCCACAGCTAGCACAGATACGCAGTATTTT. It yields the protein CASSEFATASTDTQYF.

In DNA, the CDR3 is TGTGCCAGCAGCCTTCGGACAGAGGGGAGCGCGCCGGACTATGGCTACACCTTC. The encoded protein is CASSLRTEGSAPDYGYTF. J is TRBJ1-2 and V is TRBV6-2 or TRBV6-3; TRBD1 might be the D (6 bases). The CDR3 is 18 residues long. Trimming took 6 bases from V and 3 from J, leaving 26 bases between them. Germline V gene lookup returns CDR1 MNHEY and CDR2 SVGEGT.

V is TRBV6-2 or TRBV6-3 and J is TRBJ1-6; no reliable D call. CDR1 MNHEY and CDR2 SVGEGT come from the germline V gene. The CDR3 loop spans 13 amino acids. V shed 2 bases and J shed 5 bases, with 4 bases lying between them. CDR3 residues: CASSYVDNSPLHF. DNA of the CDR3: TGTGCCAGCAGTTACGTCGATAATTCACCCCTCCACTTT.

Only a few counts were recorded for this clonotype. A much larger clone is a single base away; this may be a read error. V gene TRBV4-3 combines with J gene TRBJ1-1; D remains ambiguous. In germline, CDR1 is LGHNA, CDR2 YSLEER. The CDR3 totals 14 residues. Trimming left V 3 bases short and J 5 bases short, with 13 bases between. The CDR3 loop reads CASSQASLKTEAFF. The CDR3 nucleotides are TGCGCCAGCAGCCAGGCCTCACTCAAGACTGAAGCTTTCTTT.

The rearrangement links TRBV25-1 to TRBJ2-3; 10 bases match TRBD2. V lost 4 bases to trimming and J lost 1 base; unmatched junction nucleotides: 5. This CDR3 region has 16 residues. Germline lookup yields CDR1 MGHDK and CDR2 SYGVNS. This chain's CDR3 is CASSAAGGPGTDTQYF. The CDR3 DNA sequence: TGTGCCAGCAGTGCAGCGGGGGGGCCCGGCACAGATACGCAGTATTTT.

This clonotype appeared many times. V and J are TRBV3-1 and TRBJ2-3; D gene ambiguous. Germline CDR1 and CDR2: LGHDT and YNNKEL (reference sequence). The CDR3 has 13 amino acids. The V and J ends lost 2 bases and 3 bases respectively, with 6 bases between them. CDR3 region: CASSQLSTDTQYF. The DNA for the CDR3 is TGTGCCAGCAGCCAACTCAGTACAGATACGCAGTATTTT.

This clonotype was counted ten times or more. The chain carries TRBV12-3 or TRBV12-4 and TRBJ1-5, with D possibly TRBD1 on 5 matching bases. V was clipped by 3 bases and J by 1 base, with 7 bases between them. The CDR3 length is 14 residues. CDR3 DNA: TGTGCCAGCAGTTTGCGGGGGAGCAATCAGCCCCAGCATTTT. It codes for CASSLRGSNQPQHF.

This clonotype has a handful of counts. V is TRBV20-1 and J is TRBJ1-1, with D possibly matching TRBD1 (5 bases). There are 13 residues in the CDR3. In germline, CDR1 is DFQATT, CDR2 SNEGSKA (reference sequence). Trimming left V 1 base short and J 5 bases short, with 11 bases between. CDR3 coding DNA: TGCAGTGCTAGAGCCGGGGGGTGGACTGAAGCTTTCTTT. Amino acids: CSARAGGWTEAFF.

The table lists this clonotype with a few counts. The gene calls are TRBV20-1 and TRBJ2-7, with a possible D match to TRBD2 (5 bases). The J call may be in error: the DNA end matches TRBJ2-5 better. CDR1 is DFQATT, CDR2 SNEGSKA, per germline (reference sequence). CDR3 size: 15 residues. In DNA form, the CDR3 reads TGCAGTGCTCTTCTACCCATCCCCCCACGGGGGACCCAGTACTTC. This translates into CSALLPIPPRGTQYF.

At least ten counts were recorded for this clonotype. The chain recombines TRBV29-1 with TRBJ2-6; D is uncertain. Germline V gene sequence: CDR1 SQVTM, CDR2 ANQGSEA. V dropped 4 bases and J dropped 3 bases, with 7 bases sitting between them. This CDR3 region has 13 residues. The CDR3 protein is CSVGTDGANVLTF. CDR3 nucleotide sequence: TGCAGCGTTGGAACGGATGGGGCCAACGTCCTGACTTTC.

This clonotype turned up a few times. CDR3 in DNA: TGTGCCAGCAGTCACTCCGGGACTAGGGGCGAGCAGTACTTC. Translation: CASSHSGTRGEQYF. The chain joins TRBV12-3 or TRBV12-4 to TRBJ2-7; the match to TRBD2 covers 8 bases. The CDR3 is made up of 14 amino acids. V was clipped by 5 bases and J by 6 bases; unmatched bases: 9.

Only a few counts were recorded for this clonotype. The CDR3 sequence: CASSRGISYNEQFF. CDR3 coding DNA: TGTGCCAGCAGTCGGGGAATCTCCTACAATGAGCAGTTCTTC. This chain connects TRBV28 to TRBJ2-1; D perhaps matches TRBD2 (5 bases). This CDR3 contains 14 residues. The V end lost 5 bases, the J end lost 0 bases, and 8 bases lay between the germline ends. Germline V gives CDR1 MDHEN, CDR2 SYDVKM.

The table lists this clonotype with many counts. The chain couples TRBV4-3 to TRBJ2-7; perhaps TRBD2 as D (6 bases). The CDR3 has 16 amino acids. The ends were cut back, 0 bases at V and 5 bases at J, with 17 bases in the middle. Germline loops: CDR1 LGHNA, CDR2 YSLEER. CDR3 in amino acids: CASSQDGGSQLNEQYF. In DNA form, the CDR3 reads TGCGCCAGCAGCCAAGATGGGGGGTCCCAATTGAACGAGCAGTACTTC.